The following is a TCR beta chain sequence with its context. Trimming pared 3 bases from V and 6 bases from J, leaving 18 bases between. Germline lookup yields CDR1 SEHNR and CDR2 FQNEAQ (reference sequence). The CDR3 is made up of 15 amino acids. Assay: immunoSEQ multiplex PCR; the TCRdb copy retains only in-frame clones and omits some. The sample includes fewer than 100,000 clones, approximately 94% of them seen just once. This sample was included in a study of technical replicates of blood from a handful of donors. J is TRBJ2-7 and V is TRBV7-9, with D possibly matching TRBD1 (6 bases). The TCR originated in a human donor in good health. The material sequenced was T cells isolated from PBMCs. The CDR3 DNA follows: TGTGCCAGCAGCTTTGCTGCAGGGGTCTACCGCGAGCAGTACTTC. As protein: CASSFAAGVYREQYF.